The 6 T cell receptor beta chains in this list originate from one sample, sequenced in a study of neoadjuvant anti-PD-1 for oral cavity cancer. Assay: immunoSEQ multiplex PCR; the TCRdb copy retains only in-frame clones and omits some. The data hold approximately 13,000 clones, with 76% observed a single time. The sample's time point: after neoadjuvant nivolumab, at surgical resection. The sample consisted of PBMCs, taken after nivolumab (anti-PD-1) treatment. Source of these receptors: a person aged 35-79 years with oral cavity squamous cell carcinoma.

A few counts support this clone. The chain has TRBV19 and TRBJ2-1; 9 nucleotides line up with TRBD2. Trimming removed 2 bases from V and 7 bases from J; junction bases left unmatched: 6. CDR1 LNHDA and CDR2 SQIVND come from the germline V gene (reference sequence). The CDR3 length is 15 residues. CDR3 sequence: CASSIPAGGPNEQFF. The CDR3 DNA follows: TGTGCCAGTAGTATACCAGCGGGAGGACCGAATGAGCAGTTCTTC.

This chain connects TRBV9 to TRBJ2-1; unclear D gene. There are 16 residues in the CDR3. The V end was cut by 0 bases, the J end by 2 bases, with 12 bases between. Germline V gene data show CDR1 as SGDLS and CDR2 as YYNGEE. The CDR3 sequence is CASSVGVGKPYNEQFF. The CDR3 DNA reads as TGTGCCAGCAGCGTAGGCGTAGGAAAACCCTACAATGAGCAGTTCTTC.

The chain combines TRBV27 with TRBJ1-2; 11 nucleotides match TRBD1. The germline V gene has CDR1 MNHEY and CDR2 SMNVEV (reference sequence). V lost 4 bases to trimming and J lost 7 bases; unmatched junction nucleotides: 5. The CDR3 covers 14 residues. The CDR3 is CASSSTGTGGGYTF. CDR3 DNA: TGTGCCAGCAGTTCAACCGGGACAGGGGGTGGCTACACCTTC.

The chain employs TRBV6-1 and TRBJ2-1; 10 bases align to TRBD2. Germline CDR1 reads MNHNS; CDR2 reads SASEGT. The V and J ends lost 3 bases and 9 bases, in that order; junction bases with no gene match: 5. The CDR3 covers 14 residues. CDR3 loop: CASSDTSGIVEQFF. In DNA, the CDR3 is TGTGCCAGCAGTGATACTAGCGGGATAGTTGAGCAGTTCTTC.

The rearrangement uses TRBV5-1 and TRBJ1-1; 7 bases are shared with TRBD1. V shed 4 bases, J shed 5 bases, and the junction held 8 bases outside the gene matches. Germline lookup yields CDR1 SGHRS and CDR2 YFSETQ. The CDR3 has 14 amino acids. For the CDR3, the DNA is TGCGCCAGCAGCCAAACACAGGGGAATACTGAAGCTTTCTTT. It encodes CASSQTQGNTEAFF.

This chain uses TRBV4-1 with TRBJ2-5; weak D call: TRBD2 (6 bases). Germline V gives CDR1 MGHRA, CDR2 YSYEKL. V lost 4 bases, J lost 2 bases, and 14 bases lay in between. The CDR3 contains 15 residues. The CDR3 DNA is TGCGCCAGCAGCCGCAGCACGGGGGTACAAGAGACCCAGTACTTC. Protein sequence: CASSRSTGVQETQYF.